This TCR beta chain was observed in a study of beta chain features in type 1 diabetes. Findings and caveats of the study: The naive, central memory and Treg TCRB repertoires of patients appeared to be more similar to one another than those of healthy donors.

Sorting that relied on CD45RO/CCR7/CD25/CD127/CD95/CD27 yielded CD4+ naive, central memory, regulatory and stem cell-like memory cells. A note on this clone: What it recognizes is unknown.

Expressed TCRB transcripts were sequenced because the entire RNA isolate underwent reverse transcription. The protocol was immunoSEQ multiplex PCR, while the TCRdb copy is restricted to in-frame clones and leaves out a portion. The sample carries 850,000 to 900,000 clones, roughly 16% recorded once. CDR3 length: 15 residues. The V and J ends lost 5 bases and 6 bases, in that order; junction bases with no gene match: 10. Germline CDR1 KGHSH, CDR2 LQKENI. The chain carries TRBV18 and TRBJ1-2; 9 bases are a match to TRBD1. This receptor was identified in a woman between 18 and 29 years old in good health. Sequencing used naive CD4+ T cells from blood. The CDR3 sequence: CASSGRTGESDGYTF. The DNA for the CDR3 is TGTGCCAGCTCAGGAAGGACAGGGGAGTCGGATGGCTACACCTTC.